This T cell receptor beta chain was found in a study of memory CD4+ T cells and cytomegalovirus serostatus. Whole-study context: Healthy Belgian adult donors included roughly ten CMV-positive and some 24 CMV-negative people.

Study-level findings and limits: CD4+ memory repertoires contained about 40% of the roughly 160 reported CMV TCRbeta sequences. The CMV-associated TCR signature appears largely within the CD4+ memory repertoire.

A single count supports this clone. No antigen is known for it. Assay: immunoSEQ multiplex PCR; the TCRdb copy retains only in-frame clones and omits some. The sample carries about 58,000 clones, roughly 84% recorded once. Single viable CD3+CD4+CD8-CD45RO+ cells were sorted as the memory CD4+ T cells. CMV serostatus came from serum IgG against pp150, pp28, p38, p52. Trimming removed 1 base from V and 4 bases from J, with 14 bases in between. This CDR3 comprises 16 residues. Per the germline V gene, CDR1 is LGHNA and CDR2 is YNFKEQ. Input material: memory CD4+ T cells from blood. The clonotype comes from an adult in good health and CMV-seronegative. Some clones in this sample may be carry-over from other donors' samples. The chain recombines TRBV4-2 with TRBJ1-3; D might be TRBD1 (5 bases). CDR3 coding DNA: TGTGCCAGCAGCCAAGCCTGGGGGAGAGCGGGAAACACCATATATTTT. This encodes CASSQAWGRAGNTIYF.